A single sample gave rise to the 28 T cell receptor beta chains below, sequenced in a study of T cell clonotyping in hematopoietic cell transplantation. Assay used: immunoSEQ multiplex PCR; TCRdb lists only in-frame clones, some missing. Of approximately 10,000 clones listed, nearly 90% are singletons. Specimen: peripheral blood mononuclear cells. Every receptor here comes from a human donor who either received an allogeneic hematopoietic cell transplant for a myeloid malignancy or was a related donor (not recorded which). Some clones in this sample may be carry-over from other donors' samples.

The chain couples TRBV5-1 to TRBJ2-4; D possibly corresponds to TRBD2 (6 bases). The length of the CDR3 is 17 residues. V lost 0 bases, J lost 0 bases, and 13 bases lay in between. Germline values: CDR1 SGHRS, CDR2 YFSETQ. As DNA, the CDR3 is TGCGCCAGCAGCTTGGGAGGGACTGACTTAGCCAAAAACATTCAGTACTTC. Translated: CASSLGGTDLAKNIQYF. The full variable domain, in which reference TRBV5-1 and TRBJ2-4 provide the parts outside the CDR3, is KAGVTQTPRYLIKTRGQQVTLSCSPISGHRSVSWYQQTPGQGLQFLFEYFSETQRNKGNFPGRFSGRQFSNSRSEMNVSTLELGDSALYLCASSLGGTDLAKNIQYFGAGTRLSVL.

The chain has TRBV7-8 and TRBJ2-2; no firm D call. Germline V gene lookup returns CDR1 SGHVS and CDR2 FQNEAQ. The CDR3 runs 17 residues. With 1 base removed from V and 3 bases from J, the gap between germline ends came to 15 bases. CDR3 bases: TGTGCCAGCAGCTTAGGTTCCTTTCAAGAGCACACCGGGGAGCTGTTTTTT. Protein product: CASSLGSFQEHTGELFF.

The rearrangement uses TRBV12-5 and TRBJ1-4; 9 bases fit TRBD1. V shed 1 base and J 3 bases; nucleotides not matched to a gene: 15. The germline CDR1 and CDR2 sequences are LGHNT and FRNRAP. This CDR3 comprises 20 residues. The CDR3 region has the DNA TGTGCTAGTGGTTTGGCATGGGACAGGGTCGGGCGGGGGGCTAATGAAAAACTGTTTTTT. This encodes CASGLAWDRVGRGANEKLFF. Combining the CDR3 with reference TRBV12-5 and TRBJ1-4 gives the whole variable domain DARVTQTPRHKVTEMGQEVTMRCQPILGHNTVFWYRQTMMQGLELLAYFRNRAPLDDSGMPKDRFSAEMPDATLATLKIQPSEPRDSAVYFCASGLAWDRVGRGANEKLFFGSGTQLSVL.

This chain uses TRBV9 with TRBJ1-6; TRBD1 matches 10 bases. From germline, CDR1 is SGDLS and CDR2 YYNGEE. Trimming took 3 bases from V and 5 from J; bases not matched to a gene: 8. The CDR3 covers 17 residues. The CDR3 spells CASSAKPGTGDNSPLHF. Written as DNA, the CDR3 is TGTGCCAGCAGCGCCAAACCGGGGACAGGGGATAATTCACCCCTCCACTTT.

The V call is TRBV5-4, the J call TRBJ1-1; 8 bases fit TRBD1. The CDR3 has 14 residues. The trim removed 3 bases at V and 1 base at J, leaving 2 bases unmatched. CDR1 and CDR2 (germline): SGHNT, YYREEE (reference sequence). This CDR3 reads CASSWDRRNTEAFF. The CDR3 coding sequence is TGTGCCAGCAGCTGGGACAGGCGGAACACTGAAGCTTTCTTT.

This rearrangement joins TRBV6-5 to TRBJ1-2, with 10 positions matching TRBD1. V was clipped by 5 bases and J by 7 bases; unmatched bases: 10. The CDR3 totals 15 residues. Germline-derived CDR1 and CDR2 are MNHEY and SVGAGI. The CDR3 here is CASSRPGTGELGYTF. The CDR3, as DNA: TGTGCCAGCAGTCGACCCGGGACAGGGGAACTTGGCTACACCTTC.

This clone appeared once. V gene TRBV29-1 combines with J gene TRBJ2-7, with 10 bases lining up with TRBD1. CDR3 length: 15 residues. J was trimmed by 1 base and V by 2 bases; bases with no gene match: 5. Germline CDR1 SQVTM, CDR2 ANQGSEA. CDR3 DNA: TGCAGCGTTGAAAAGGGGACAGGGGTTTCCTACGAGCAGTACTTC. Amino acid sequence: CSVEKGTGVSYEQYF.

This sequence joins TRBV5-6 and TRBJ2-7, with 7 bases that match TRBD2. V lost 2 bases, J lost 2 bases, and 4 bases stayed unmatched. CDR3 size: 14 residues. Germline V gene lookup returns CDR1 SGHDT and CDR2 YYEEEE. CDR3 in amino acids: CASSFPGLAYEQYF. The CDR3 nucleotides read TGTGCCAGCAGCTTTCCCGGACTAGCCTACGAGCAGTACTTC.

This clone was observed a handful of times. CDR3 in DNA: TGTGCCAGCAGTTCGGTAGGGTACGAGCAGTACTTC. Protein product: CASSSVGYEQYF. This chain joins TRBV27 and TRBJ2-7; D remains ambiguous. The V gene lost 4 bases and the J gene lost 4 bases, with 8 bases spanning the gap. CDR3 length equals 12 residues. The germline V gene encodes CDR1 MNHEY and CDR2 SMNVEV (reference sequence).

The chain links TRBV6-5 to TRBJ2-2, with a possible D match to TRBD2 (6 bases). The germline gives CDR1 MNHEY, CDR2 SVGAGI. Trimming left V 6 bases short and J 4 bases short, with 9 bases between. This CDR3 is built from 13 residues. This CDR3 is CASRAGLTGELFF. The CDR3, as DNA: TGTGCCAGCAGGGCGGGGCTCACCGGGGAGCTGTTTTTT.

This clone was counted only a few times. V is TRBV29-1 and J is TRBJ1-2, with 10 bases lining up with TRBD1. The CDR3 consists of 13 residues. The V gene's germline CDR1 is SQVTM and CDR2 ANQGSEA. After removal of 6 bases from V and 7 bases from J, the junction contained 8 bases not matched to a gene. CDR3 residues: CSVSGTGVGGYTF. CDR3 nucleotides: TGCAGCGTGTCCGGGACAGGGGTGGGTGGCTACACCTTC.

The V gene is TRBV5-4, the J gene TRBJ2-1; D gene uncertain. V dropped 4 bases and J dropped 8 bases, with 10 bases sitting between them. Germline CDR1 SGHNT, CDR2 YYREEE (reference sequence). This CDR3 spans 12 amino acids. CDR3 bases: TGTGCCAGCAGCCCCAGAGGTGATGAGCAGTTCTTC. Its translation is CASSPRGDEQFF.

This clone showed up just once. The V call is TRBV5-4, the J call TRBJ2-5; D is unresolved. Trimming removed 1 base at V and 1 base at J, with 2 bases between. Germline CDR1 and CDR2: SGHNT and YYREEE (reference sequence). CDR3 size: 12 residues. The CDR3 protein is CASSLPQETQYF. DNA for the CDR3: TGTGCCAGCAGCTTGCCCCAAGAGACCCAGTACTTC.

V gene TRBV9 combines with J gene TRBJ2-2; unclear D gene. The CDR3 spans 14 residues. CDR1 SGDLS and CDR2 YYNGEE come from the germline V gene. The V end lost 4 bases, the J end lost 2 bases, and 9 bases lay between the germline ends. The CDR3 loop is CASSSLENTGELFF. The CDR3 DNA sequence: TGTGCCAGCAGCTCCCTCGAAAACACCGGGGAGCTGTTTTTT.

The J gene is TRBJ1-2, the V gene TRBV30, with D uncertain. V gave up 1 base and J gave up 8 bases, with 17 bases separating them. The CDR3 length is 14 residues. CDR1 and CDR2 from the germline V gene are GTSNPN and SVGIG (reference sequence). The CDR3 sequence: CAWSAGAGYGGYTF. Written as DNA, the CDR3 is TGTGCCTGGAGTGCAGGCGCTGGGTATGGAGGCTACACCTTC.

V usage is TRBV6-6 and J usage is TRBJ1-2; possible D gene TRBD1, 5 bases. The CDR3 spans 13 residues. V lost 6 bases and J 2 bases, leaving 10 bases between the germline ends. Per the germline V gene, CDR1 is MNHNY and CDR2 is SVGAGI (reference sequence). CDR3 nucleotides: TGTGCCAGCAGCCCTCGGGACAACTATGGCTACACCTTC. Its protein product is CASSPRDNYGYTF.

The gene calls are TRBV4-3 and TRBJ2-7; tentative D call: TRBD2 (6 bases). Germline V gene sequence: CDR1 LGHNA, CDR2 YSLEER. The CDR3 extends over 13 amino acids. Trimming took 0 bases from V and 6 from J, leaving 9 bases between them. This chain's CDR3 is CASSQDGGFEQYF. The CDR3 DNA sequence: TGCGCCAGCAGCCAAGATGGGGGGTTCGAGCAGTACTTC.

This clone was recorded only once. The chain is built from TRBV7-9 and TRBJ1-3; D possibly corresponds to TRBD1 (5 bases). Germline lookup yields CDR1 SEHNR and CDR2 FQNEAQ (reference sequence). This CDR3 has 15 amino acids. The V end lost 3 bases, the J end lost 7 bases, and 16 bases lay between the germline ends. The CDR3 protein is CASSFFLPTGNTIYF. DNA for the CDR3: TGTGCCAGCAGCTTTTTCTTGCCTACAGGCAACACCATATATTTT.

This chain connects TRBV9 to TRBJ1-2; 10 bases map to TRBD1. The CDR3 runs to 15 residues. V trimming: 3 bases; J trimming: 4 bases; junction bases outside the gene matches: 6. Germline V lookup: CDR1 SGDLS, CDR2 YYNGEE. CDR3 DNA: TGTGCCAGCAGCGAGGGACAGGGGTGGAGCTATGGCTACACCTTC. Encoded protein: CASSEGQGWSYGYTF.

The V call is TRBV18, the J call TRBJ2-7, with 8 positions matching TRBD1. In germline, CDR1 is KGHSH, CDR2 LQKENI. The CDR3 is 13 amino acids. J gave up 6 bases and V 4 bases, and 5 bases lay outside the gene matches. For the CDR3, the DNA is TGTGCCAGCTCACGGGACAGGTACTCCGAGCAGTACTTC. This gives the protein CASSRDRYSEQYF.

The V gene is TRBV7-2, the J gene TRBJ1-2; possibly TRBD1 for D (6 bases). The V and J ends lost 2 bases and 5 bases respectively, with 21 bases between them. CDR1 is SGHTA and CDR2 is FQGNSA in the germline V gene. The CDR3 contains 17 residues. The CDR3 DNA follows: TGTGCCAGCAGCTTAAGCGGGGGGGGCATGGGGCCATATGGCTACACCTTC. As protein: CASSLSGGGMGPYGYTF.

V is TRBV9 and J is TRBJ1-1; 7 bases line up with TRBD1. CDR3 length equals 16 residues. The J segment lost 0 bases and the V segment lost 6 bases, leaving 11 bases of the junction unmatched. Germline-derived CDR1 and CDR2 are SGDLS and YYNGEE. The CDR3 loop reads CASTKGTEIMNTEAFF. Written as DNA, the CDR3 is TGTGCCAGCACTAAGGGGACAGAGATTATGAACACTGAAGCTTTCTTT.

For this clone: At one end, the junction sequence differs from germline, possibly due to a read error. V and J are TRBV7-7 and TRBJ2-7; 9 bases match TRBD1. Germline V gene data show CDR1 as SSHAT and CDR2 as FNYEAQ (reference sequence). The CDR3 loop spans 14 amino acids. CDR3 loop: CASSSTGGKGEQYF. As DNA, the CDR3 is TGTGCTAGCAGCTCAACAGGGGGCAAAGGCGAGCAGTACTTC.

The J gene is TRBJ1-6, the V gene TRBV7-3; D might be TRBD1 (6 bases). The CDR3 loop spans 14 amino acids. V lost 4 bases and J 7 bases, leaving 11 bases between the germline ends. The germline CDR1 and CDR2 sequences are SGHTA and FQGTGA. The CDR3 nucleotides are TGTGCCAGCAGCTCTTCAGGGGCGAATTCACCCCTCCACTTT. As protein: CASSSSGANSPLHF. Looking up the rest from reference TRBV7-3 and TRBJ1-6 gives the full variable domain: GAGVSQTPSNKVTEKGKYVELRCDPISGHTALYWYRQSLGQGPEFLIYFQGTGAADDSGLPNDRFFAVRPEGSVSTLKIQRTERGDSAVYLCASSSSGANSPLHFGNGTRLTVT.

The chain couples TRBV27 to TRBJ2-2; 8 positions match TRBD1. The germline gives CDR1 MNHEY, CDR2 SMNVEV (reference sequence). CDR3 size: 17 residues. The junction had 16 bases not matched to a gene; V was cut back by 8 bases and J by 5 bases. CDR3 coding DNA: TGTGCCAGCGGATTCCCACTACAGGGGGAGGTTACCGGGGAGCTGTTTTTT. It specifies CASGFPLQGEVTGELFF.

The chain employs TRBV6-1 and TRBJ1-2, with a possible D match to TRBD1 (5 bases). Germline V gives CDR1 MNHNS, CDR2 SASEGT. CDR3 length equals 13 residues. Trimming shortened V by 3 bases and J by 6 bases, and 11 bases separated the two germline ends. The CDR3, as DNA: TGTGCCAGCAGTGATTGGACAACTGATGGCTACACCTTC. This gives the protein CASSDWTTDGYTF.

The chain is built from TRBV2 and TRBJ1-4; 10 positions match TRBD1. The ends lost 5 bases at V and 0 bases at J; junction bases unmatched: 18. Germline V lookup: CDR1 SNHLY, CDR2 FYNNEI. This CDR3 region has 21 residues. The DNA of the CDR3 is TGTGCCAGCAGTCTTTTCAGAGCCGGACAGGGGGGATTTGCAACTAATGAAAAACTGTTTTTT. Translating it yields CASSLFRAGQGGFATNEKLFF. Combining the CDR3 with reference TRBV2 and TRBJ1-4 gives the whole variable domain EPEVTQTPSHQVTQMGQEVILRCVPISNHLYFYWYRQILGQKVEFLVSFYNNEISEKSEIFDDQFSVERPDGSNFTLKIRSTKLEDSAMYFCASSLFRAGQGGFATNEKLFFGSGTQLSVL.

This clone was observed once. The chain joins TRBV5-4 to TRBJ1-2; 7 nucleotides match TRBD1. J gave up 3 bases and V 4 bases, and 6 bases lay outside the gene matches. The CDR3 has 14 amino acids. Germline V gives CDR1 SGHNT, CDR2 YYREEE (reference sequence). CDR3 in amino acids: CASSGQGEDYGYTF. The CDR3 region has the DNA TGTGCCAGCAGCGGTCAGGGGGAGGACTATGGCTACACCTTC. The variable domain in full, completed from reference TRBV5-4 and TRBJ1-2, reads ETGVTQSPTHLIKTRGQQVTLRCSSQSGHNTVSWYQQALGQGPQFIFQYYREEENGRGNFPPRFSGLQFPNYSSELNVNALELDDSALYLCASSGQGEDYGYTFGSGTRLTVV.